A single sample gave rise to the 32 T cell receptor beta chains below, sequenced in a study of cytomegalovirus exposure and HLA in healthy donors. Sequencing was performed with immunoSEQ multiplex PCR; in TCRdb, only in-frame clones are kept and a portion is missing. The data contain about 140,000 clones, roughly 81% of them singletons. Sequenced material: PBMCs. The receptors originated from a woman between 25 and 40 years old in good health and CMV-seronegative.

The chain joins TRBV6-6 to TRBJ2-7; TRBD1 is a possible D gene (6 bases). The CDR3 is 16 residues long. The V gene's germline CDR1 is MNHNY and CDR2 SVGAGI (reference sequence). V gave up 0 bases and J gave up 2 bases, with 14 bases separating them. As DNA, the CDR3 is TGTGCCAGCAGTTACTCGTTTTGGACAGAAGCCTACGAGCAGTACTTC. Amino acids: CASSYSFWTEAYEQYF.

The gene calls are TRBV28 and TRBJ2-1; the match to TRBD2 covers 9 bases. This CDR3 has 16 residues. Trimming took 3 bases from V and 10 from J; bases not matched to a gene: 13. Looked up from germline, CDR1 is MDHEN and CDR2 is SYDVKM. CDR3: CASSLTGGGAVREQFF. For the CDR3, the DNA is TGTGCCAGCAGTTTGACTGGCGGGGGGGCCGTCCGGGAGCAGTTCTTC.

This rearrangement joins TRBV4-1 to TRBJ1-5; possibly TRBD1 for D (6 bases). Germline V gene sequence: CDR1 MGHRA, CDR2 YSYEKL. The V gene lost 1 base and the J gene lost 9 bases, with 13 bases spanning the gap. The CDR3 has 14 residues. CDR3 coding DNA: TGCGCCAGCAGCCAAGGTGAGGGGGTGCGGCCCCAGCATTTT. Protein: CASSQGEGVRPQHF.

The gene calls are TRBV7-3 and TRBJ2-3, with 9 bases aligning to TRBD2. The CDR3 runs 20 residues. From germline, CDR1 is SGHTA and CDR2 FQGTGA. V lost 4 bases to trimming and J lost 0 bases; unmatched junction nucleotides: 17. The CDR3 nucleotides read TGTGCCAGCAGCTCCTCCGGGGGGAGCGGGGGGAGGGCTAGCACAGATACGCAGTATTTT. Amino acid sequence: CASSSSGGSGGRASTDTQYF.

This clone showed up just a few times. The DNA of the CDR3 is TGCGCCAGCAGCTTGTGGACAGGGGGCGACGAGCAGTACTTC. As protein: CASSLWTGGDEQYF. J is TRBJ2-7 and V is TRBV5-1, with 11 bases matching TRBD1. Trimming cost V 1 base and J 5 bases; bases outside gene matches: 2. The CDR3 loop spans 14 amino acids. Germline CDR1 reads SGHRS; CDR2 reads YFSETQ.

The rearrangement uses TRBV6-1 and TRBJ1-1; tentative D call: TRBD1 (5 bases). CDR3 length equals 15 residues. Germline V gives CDR1 MNHNS, CDR2 SASEGT. Trimming removed 0 bases from V and 2 bases from J, with 10 bases in between. This CDR3 reads CASSEASQVNTEAFF. The CDR3 DNA reads as TGTGCCAGCAGTGAAGCGTCACAGGTTAACACTGAAGCTTTCTTT.

The V call is TRBV2, the J call TRBJ1-2; 7 bases agree with TRBD1. Germline CDR1 and CDR2: SNHLY and FYNNEI. J gave up 5 bases and V 4 bases, and 10 bases lay outside the gene matches. The CDR3 loop spans 15 amino acids. Here the CDR3 DNA reads TGTGCCAGCAGTGGGGACAGATACTACCCTTATGGCTACACCTTC. It yields the protein CASSGDRYYPYGYTF. Variable domain in full (rest from reference TRBV2 and TRBJ1-2): EPEVTQTPSHQVTQMGQEVILRCVPISNHLYFYWYRQILGQKVEFLVSFYNNEISEKSEIFDDQFSVERPDGSNFTLKIRSTKLEDSAMYFCASSGDRYYPYGYTFGSGTRLTVV.

The V gene is TRBV7-8, the J gene TRBJ1-2; 8 positions match TRBD1. Germline CDR1 and CDR2: SGHVS and FQNEAQ. The CDR3 spans 15 residues. After removal of 1 base from V and 8 bases from J, the junction contained 9 bases not matched to a gene. The CDR3 spells CASSLGAGGSWGYTF. As DNA, the CDR3 is TGTGCCAGCAGCTTAGGGGCAGGGGGCTCGTGGGGCTACACCTTC.

The genes are TRBV5-8 and TRBJ2-2; D gene uncertain. CDR3 size: 14 residues. V lost 4 bases and J 6 bases, leaving 13 bases between the germline ends. CDR1 SGHTS and CDR2 YDEGEE come from the germline V gene. In DNA form, the CDR3 reads TGTGCCAGCAGCAGGCCACTACACCCCGGGGAGCTGTTTTTT. Translating it yields CASSRPLHPGELFF.

The rearrangement links TRBV5-6 to TRBJ2-7; TRBD2 might be the D (7 bases). The germline gives CDR1 SGHDT, CDR2 YYEEEE. This CDR3 is built from 14 residues. The germline V and J ends were trimmed by 2 bases and 4 bases, with 13 bases remaining between them. CDR3 in DNA: TGTGCCAGCAGCTTCCCAGGGGAGGGGTACGAGCAGTACTTC. The encoded protein is CASSFPGEGYEQYF.

The CDR3 sequence is CASSELGGVYGYTF. CDR3 coding DNA: TGTGCCAGCAGTGAGTTAGGAGGGGTCTATGGCTACACCTTC. The chain links TRBV6-1 to TRBJ1-2, with D perhaps matching TRBD1 (5 bases). V lost 3 bases to trimming and J lost 4 bases, with 12 bases between them. Germline V gene data show CDR1 as MNHNS and CDR2 as SASEGT. CDR3 length: 14 residues.

The chain recombines TRBV6-5 with TRBJ2-1; no clear D gene. Trimming stripped 6 bases from V and 5 bases from J, with 17 bases between. This CDR3 region has 15 residues. CDR1 is MNHEY, CDR2 SVGAGI, per germline. The CDR3 sequence is CASSPYTLPHNEQFF. CDR3 DNA sequence: TGTGCCAGCAGCCCCTATACTCTGCCCCACAATGAGCAGTTCTTC.

The chain employs TRBV7-6 and TRBJ2-2; TRBD2 aligns across 8 bases. This CDR3 region has 16 residues. V shed 3 bases and J 1 base; nucleotides not matched to a gene: 4. In germline, CDR1 is SGHVS, CDR2 FNYEAQ. In nucleotides, the CDR3 is TGTGCCAGCAGCTTTGTGGCGGGGGGGAACACCGGGGAGCTGTTTTTT. It translates to CASSFVAGGNTGELFF.

The CDR3 DNA is TGTGCCAGCAGGTCTTCGACAGGGCACTACGAGCAGTACTTC. It encodes CASRSSTGHYEQYF. V and J are TRBV6-5 and TRBJ2-7; 7 bases align to TRBD1. The CDR3 runs 14 residues. Germline CDR1 reads MNHEY; CDR2 reads SVGAGI. V gave up 6 bases and J gave up 3 bases; unmatched junction bases: 8.

The chain employs TRBV29-1 and TRBJ2-7; the D gene is possibly TRBD2 (6 bases). The CDR3 contains 12 residues. V was trimmed by 7 bases and J by 7 bases, leaving 17 bases between them. Germline CDR1 reads SQVTM; CDR2 reads ANQGSEA. The DNA for the CDR3 is TGCAGCGCAAGTCCTTCGGGGAGGGAGCAGTACTTC. This codes for CSASPSGREQYF.

This clone was seen just once. The gene calls are TRBV7-9 and TRBJ1-1; weak D call: TRBD1 (6 bases). Trimming cost V 3 bases and J 7 bases, with 12 bases left between them. Germline CDR1 SEHNR, CDR2 FQNEAQ (reference sequence). CDR3 length: 13 residues. The CDR3 region has the DNA TGTGCCAGCAGCTTGCAACGGACAGATGAAGCTTTCTTT. Translating it yields CASSLQRTDEAFF.

This chain connects TRBV14 to TRBJ2-3; 7 nucleotides align to TRBD1. The germline V gene encodes CDR1 SGHDN and CDR2 FVKESK. V was pared by 4 bases and J by 2 bases, with 6 bases of the junction left unmatched. The length of the CDR3 is 15 residues. The CDR3 loop is CASSPRQGLTDTQYF. In DNA form, the CDR3 reads TGTGCCAGCAGCCCCCGACAGGGCCTCACAGATACGCAGTATTTT.

CDR3 coding DNA: TGTGCCAGTAGTAAGACCCACGGTCTAGCGGGGGGGCCGCAGGAGACCCAGTACTTC. Its translation: CASSKTHGLAGGPQETQYF. This chain links TRBV19 with TRBJ2-5; 12 nucleotides line up with TRBD2. After removal of 4 bases from V and 5 bases from J, the junction contained 17 bases not matched to a gene. The CDR3 contains 19 residues. The germline V gene encodes CDR1 LNHDA and CDR2 SQIVND (reference sequence). The full variable domain, rest sourced from reference TRBV19 and TRBJ2-5, is DGGITQSPKYLFRKEGQNVTLSCEQNLNHDAMYWYRQDPGQGLRLIYYSQIVNDFQKGDIAEGYSVSREKKESFPLTVTSAQKNPTAFYLCASSKTHGLAGGPQETQYFGPGTRLLVL.

The chain recombines TRBV11-3 with TRBJ2-2; 12 bases match TRBD2. After removal of 5 bases from V and 5 bases from J, the junction contained 6 bases not matched to a gene. Germline-derived CDR1 and CDR2 are SGHNT and YENEEA. This CDR3 has 16 amino acids. CDR3 bases: TGTGCCAGCAGCCCTAGCGGGGGGGCGGTTACCGGGGAGCTGTTTTTT. This sequence encodes CASSPSGGAVTGELFF.

V gene TRBV5-5 combines with J gene TRBJ2-7, with 7 bases lining up with TRBD1. This CDR3 comprises 13 residues. Germline assignment: CDR1 SGHKS and CDR2 YYEKEE (reference sequence). The trim removed 3 bases at V and 5 bases at J, leaving 5 bases unmatched. CDR3 in DNA: TGTGCCAGCAGCTACAGGGGTACCCACGAGCAGTACTTC. This sequence encodes CASSYRGTHEQYF.

This sequence joins TRBV28 and TRBJ1-6; D remains unclear. V lost 2 bases to trimming and J lost 9 bases, with 14 bases between them. Germline CDR1 reads MDHEN; CDR2 reads SYDVKM. There are 15 residues in the CDR3. CDR3 DNA: TGTGCCAGCAGTTTAGAGGCCAGAGGTAGTTCACCCCTCCACTTT. Translation gives CASSLEARGSSPLHF.

V usage is TRBV2 and J usage is TRBJ2-5; a possible D gene is TRBD1 (6 bases). This CDR3 comprises 14 residues. Trimming pared 7 bases from V and 1 base from J, leaving 13 bases between. Germline V gene sequence: CDR1 SNHLY, CDR2 FYNNEI. CDR3 in amino acids: CASTPWTVQETQYF. The CDR3 region has the DNA TGTGCCAGCACTCCCTGGACAGTCCAAGAGACCCAGTACTTC.

The chain is built from TRBV11-2 and TRBJ1-5, with 7 bases identical to TRBD1. The CDR3 is 15 residues long. Germline CDR1 SGHAT, CDR2 FQNNGV. Germline trimming cut 4 bases from V and 6 bases from J; bases unmatched to any gene: 9. The CDR3 DNA reads as TGTGCCAGCAGCTCAGGGGGAGGAATAGGTCAGCCCCAGCATTTT. Its translation: CASSSGGGIGQPQHF.

This clone was seen a handful of times. The chain is built from TRBV7-6 and TRBJ1-6; the match to TRBD1 covers 8 bases. The ends lost 5 bases at V and 10 bases at J; junction bases unmatched: 10. The length of the CDR3 is 15 residues. The germline gives CDR1 SGHVS, CDR2 FNYEAQ. This CDR3 reads CASSQVTGGRSPLHF. In nucleotides, the CDR3 is TGTGCCAGCAGCCAAGTCACAGGGGGACGATCACCCCTCCACTTT.

The gene calls are TRBV7-2 and TRBJ2-3, with 9 bases fitting TRBD2. With V trimmed by 3 bases and J by 8 bases, 9 bases remained unmatched. Per germline, CDR1 SGHTA and CDR2 FQGNSA. This CDR3 region has 15 residues. CDR3 region: CASSFGGGGIITQYF. The CDR3 bases are TGTGCCAGCAGCTTCGGCGGGGGGGGCATCATTACGCAGTATTTT.

J is TRBJ1-1 and V is TRBV6-5, with D perhaps matching TRBD1 (5 bases). This CDR3 has 12 residues. Trimming took off 5 bases at V and 1 base at J, with 5 bases between the two ends. Germline V gives CDR1 MNHEY, CDR2 SVGAGI. The CDR3 here is CASSRGNTEAFF. In DNA form, the CDR3 reads TGTGCCAGCAGTAGGGGGAACACTGAAGCTTTCTTT.

The chain's CDR3 is CASSDSWQDNSPLHF. DNA for the CDR3: TGTGCCAGCAGTGACTCTTGGCAAGATAATTCACCCCTCCACTTT. This rearrangement joins TRBV6-4 to TRBJ1-6; no clear D. The CDR3 runs to 15 residues. Germline CDR1 and CDR2: MRHNA and SNTAGT. Trimming left V 0 bases short and J 5 bases short, with 8 bases between.

J is TRBJ2-7 and V is TRBV18, with unresolved D. The CDR3 sequence is 15 residues long. Trimming left V 2 bases short and J 2 bases short, with 13 bases between. Germline V CDR1 and CDR2: KGHSH, LQKENI. This CDR3 is CASSPGQAITYEQYF. For the CDR3, the DNA is TGTGCCAGCTCACCAGGGCAGGCGATAACCTACGAGCAGTACTTC.

The chain uses TRBV7-8 and TRBJ2-2; TRBD1 agrees at 9 bases. The V gene end was trimmed by 4 bases and the J gene end by 6 bases; junction bases not matched to a gene: 3. The CDR3 runs to 14 residues. In germline, CDR1 is SGHVS, CDR2 FQNEAQ. CDR3 DNA: TGTGCCAGCAGCTATACAGGGGGCCCCGGGGAGCTGTTTTTT. It codes for CASSYTGGPGELFF.

The rearrangement uses TRBV9 and TRBJ2-7, with 9 positions matching TRBD1. Germline CDR1 reads SGDLS; CDR2 reads YYNGEE. The CDR3 extends over 15 amino acids. Trimming cost V 4 bases and J 2 bases; bases outside gene matches: 7. The CDR3 DNA reads as TGTGCCAGCAGCTCGTCCGGGACAGGGACCTACGAGCAGTACTTC. It codes for CASSSSGTGTYEQYF.

This clone was seen just once. The chain carries TRBV5-6 and TRBJ2-5, with 12 bases matching TRBD2. This CDR3 is 17 amino acids long. Germline loops: CDR1 SGHDT, CDR2 YYEEEE. Losses at the gene ends were 0 bases for V and 4 bases for J; bases not matched to a gene: 7. CDR3 bases: TGTGCCAGCAGCTTGGCTCGTCTAGCGGGGGGGCGAGAGACCCAGTACTTC. It specifies CASSLARLAGGRETQYF. Full variable domain (missing parts from reference TRBV5-6 and TRBJ2-5): DAGVTQSPTHLIKTRGQQVTLRCSPKSGHDTVSWYQQALGQGPQFIFQYYEEEERQRGNFPDRFSGHQFPNYSSELNVNALLLGDSALYLCASSLARLAGGRETQYFGPGTRLLVL.

The V call is TRBV27, the J call TRBJ2-7; 9 nucleotides agree with TRBD1. CDR3 length equals 16 residues. Trimming removed 0 bases from V and 6 bases from J; junction bases left unmatched: 9. Germline CDR1 MNHEY, CDR2 SMNVEV (reference sequence). The CDR3 sequence is CASSLSGDRADFEQYF. The CDR3 nucleotides are TGTGCCAGCAGTTTATCAGGGGACAGGGCCGACTTCGAGCAGTACTTC.